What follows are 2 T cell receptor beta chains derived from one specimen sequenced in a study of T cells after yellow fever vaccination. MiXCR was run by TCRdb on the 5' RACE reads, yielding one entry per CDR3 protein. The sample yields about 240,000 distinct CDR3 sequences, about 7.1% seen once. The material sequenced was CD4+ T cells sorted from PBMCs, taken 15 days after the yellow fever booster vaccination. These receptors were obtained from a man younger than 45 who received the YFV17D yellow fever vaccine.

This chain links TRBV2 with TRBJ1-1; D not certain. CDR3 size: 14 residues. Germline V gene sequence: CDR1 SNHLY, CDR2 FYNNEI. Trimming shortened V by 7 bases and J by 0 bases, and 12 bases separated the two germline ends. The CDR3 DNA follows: TGTGCCAGCACCTGGGAGGGAATGAACACTGAAGCTTTCTTT. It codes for CASTWEGMNTEAFF. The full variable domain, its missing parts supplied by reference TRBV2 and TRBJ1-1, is EPEVTQTPSHQVTQMGQEVILRCVPISNHLYFYWYRQILGQKVEFLVSFYNNEISEKSEIFDDQFSVERPDGSNFTLKIRSTKLEDSAMYFCASTWEGMNTEAFFGQGTRLTVV.

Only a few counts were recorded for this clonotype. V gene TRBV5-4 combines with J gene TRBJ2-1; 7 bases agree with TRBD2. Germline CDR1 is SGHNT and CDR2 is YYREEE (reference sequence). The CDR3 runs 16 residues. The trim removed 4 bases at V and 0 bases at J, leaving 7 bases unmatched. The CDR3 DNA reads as TGTGCCAGCAGCCGACAAGCGGGAAGCTCCTACAATGAGCAGTTCTTC. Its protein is CASSRQAGSSYNEQFF.